This T cell receptor beta chain was obtained from a study of Graves' ophthalmopathy and Graves' hyperthyroidism. Overall study findings and caveats: Ophthalmopathy progression prediction by the model yielded a sensitivity of 55% to 71% and a specificity of less than 75%.

In the case of this clonotype: Its specificity is unknown.

There are 14 residues in the CDR3. The V gene end was trimmed by 10 bases and the J gene end by 2 bases; junction bases not matched to a gene: 6. Per germline, CDR1 MDHEN and CDR2 SYDVKM. The study amplified TCR beta CDR3 regions using RNA transcripts. First-round RT-PCR used HTBI primers; second-round multiplex PCR followed. Each CDR3 protein gets one entry after TCRdb re-called the multiplex PCR reads with MiXCR. The sample yields over a million distinct CDR3 sequences, about 36% seen once. In this cohort, patients with other autoimmune diseases, uncontrolled infections, pregnancy or lactation were excluded.

This TCR came from an adult man with Graves' hyperthyroidism. The sequencing sample was made of peripheral blood or thyroid tissue (not recorded which). The gene calls are TRBV28 and TRBJ2-5; 11 bases are a match to TRBD2. Written as DNA, the CDR3 is TGTGCCACCACCGGACTAGCGGGTCAAGAGACCCAGTACTTC. Protein sequence: CATTGLAGQETQYF.